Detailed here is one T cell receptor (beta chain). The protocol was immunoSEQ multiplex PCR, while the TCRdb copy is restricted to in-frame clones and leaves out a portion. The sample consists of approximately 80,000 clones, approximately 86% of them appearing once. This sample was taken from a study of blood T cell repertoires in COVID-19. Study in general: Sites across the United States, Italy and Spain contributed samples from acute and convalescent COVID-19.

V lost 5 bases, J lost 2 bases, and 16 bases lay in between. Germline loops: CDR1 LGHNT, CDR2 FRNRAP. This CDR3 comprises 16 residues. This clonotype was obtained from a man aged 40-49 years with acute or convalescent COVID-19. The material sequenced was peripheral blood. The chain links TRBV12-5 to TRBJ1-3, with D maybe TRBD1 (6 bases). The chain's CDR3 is CASGLTIGGTGNTIYF. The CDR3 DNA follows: TGTGCTAGTGGTCTCACCATAGGGGGTACTGGAAACACCATATATTTT.